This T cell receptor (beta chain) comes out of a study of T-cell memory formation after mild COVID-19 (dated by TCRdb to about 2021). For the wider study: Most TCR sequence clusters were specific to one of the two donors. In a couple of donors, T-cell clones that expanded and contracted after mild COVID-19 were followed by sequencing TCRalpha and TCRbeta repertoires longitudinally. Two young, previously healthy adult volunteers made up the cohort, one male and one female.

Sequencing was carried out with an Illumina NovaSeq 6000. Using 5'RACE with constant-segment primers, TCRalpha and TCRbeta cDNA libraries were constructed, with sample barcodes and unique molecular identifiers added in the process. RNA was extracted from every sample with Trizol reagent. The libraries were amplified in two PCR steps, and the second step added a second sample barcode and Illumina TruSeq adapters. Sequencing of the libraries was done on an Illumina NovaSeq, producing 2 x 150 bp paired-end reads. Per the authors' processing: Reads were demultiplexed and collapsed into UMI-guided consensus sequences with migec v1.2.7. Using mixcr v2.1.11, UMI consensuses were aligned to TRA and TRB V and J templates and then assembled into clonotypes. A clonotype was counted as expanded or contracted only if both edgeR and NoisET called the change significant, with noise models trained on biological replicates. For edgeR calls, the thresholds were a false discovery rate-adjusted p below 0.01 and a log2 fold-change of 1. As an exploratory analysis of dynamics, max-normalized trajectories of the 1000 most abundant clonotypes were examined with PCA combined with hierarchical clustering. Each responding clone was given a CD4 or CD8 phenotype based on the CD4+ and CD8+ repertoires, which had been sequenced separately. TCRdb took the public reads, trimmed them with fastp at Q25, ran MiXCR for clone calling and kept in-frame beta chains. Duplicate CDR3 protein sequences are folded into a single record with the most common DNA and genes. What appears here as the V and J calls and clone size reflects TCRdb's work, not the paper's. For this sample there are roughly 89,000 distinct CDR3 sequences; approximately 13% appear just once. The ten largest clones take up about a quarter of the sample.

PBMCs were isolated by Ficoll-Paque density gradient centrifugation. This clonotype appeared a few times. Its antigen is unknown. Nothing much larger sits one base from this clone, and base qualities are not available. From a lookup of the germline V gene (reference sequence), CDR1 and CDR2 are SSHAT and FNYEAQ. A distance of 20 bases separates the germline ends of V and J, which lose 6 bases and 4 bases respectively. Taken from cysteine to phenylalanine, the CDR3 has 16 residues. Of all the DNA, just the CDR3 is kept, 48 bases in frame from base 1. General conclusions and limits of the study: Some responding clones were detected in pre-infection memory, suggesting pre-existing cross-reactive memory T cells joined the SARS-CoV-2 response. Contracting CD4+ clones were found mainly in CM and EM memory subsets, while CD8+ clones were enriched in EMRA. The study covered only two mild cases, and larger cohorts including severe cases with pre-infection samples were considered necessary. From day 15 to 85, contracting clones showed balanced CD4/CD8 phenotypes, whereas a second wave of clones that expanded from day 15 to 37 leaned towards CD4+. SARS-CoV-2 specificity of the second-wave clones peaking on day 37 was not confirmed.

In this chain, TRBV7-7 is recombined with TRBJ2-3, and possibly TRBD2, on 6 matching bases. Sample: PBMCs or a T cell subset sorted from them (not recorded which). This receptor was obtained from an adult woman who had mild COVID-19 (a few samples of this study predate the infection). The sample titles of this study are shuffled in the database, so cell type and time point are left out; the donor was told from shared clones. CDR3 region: CASSPGSRHDPDTQYF. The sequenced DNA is TGTGCCAGCAGTCCCGGGAGCCGCCACGATCCAGATACGCAGTATTTT.